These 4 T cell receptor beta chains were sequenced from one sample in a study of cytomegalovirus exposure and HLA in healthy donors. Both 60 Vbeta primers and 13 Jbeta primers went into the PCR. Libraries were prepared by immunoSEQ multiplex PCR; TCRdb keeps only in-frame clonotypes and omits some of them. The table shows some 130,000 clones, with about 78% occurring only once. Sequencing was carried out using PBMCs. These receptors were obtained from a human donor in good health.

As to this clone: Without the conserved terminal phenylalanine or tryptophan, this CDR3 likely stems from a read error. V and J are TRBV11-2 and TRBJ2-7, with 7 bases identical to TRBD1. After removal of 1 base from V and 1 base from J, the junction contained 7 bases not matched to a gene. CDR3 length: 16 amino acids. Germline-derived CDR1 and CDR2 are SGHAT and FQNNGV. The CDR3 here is CASSLAAWTGSYEQYL. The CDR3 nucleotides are TGTGCCAGCAGCTTAGCCGCGTGGACAGGATCCTACGAGCAGTACCTC.

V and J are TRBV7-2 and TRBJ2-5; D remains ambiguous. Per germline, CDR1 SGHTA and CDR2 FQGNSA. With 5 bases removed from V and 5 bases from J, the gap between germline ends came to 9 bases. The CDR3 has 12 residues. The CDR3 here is CASSPPTETQYF. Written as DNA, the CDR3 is TGTGCCAGCAGCCCCCCTACGGAGACCCAGTACTTC.

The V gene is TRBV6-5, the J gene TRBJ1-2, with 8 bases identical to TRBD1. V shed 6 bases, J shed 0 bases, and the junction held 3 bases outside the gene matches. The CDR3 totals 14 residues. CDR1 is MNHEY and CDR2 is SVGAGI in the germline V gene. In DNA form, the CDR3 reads TGTGCCAGCAGATCAGGGGGCCCTAACTATGGCTACACCTTC. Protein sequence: CASRSGGPNYGYTF.

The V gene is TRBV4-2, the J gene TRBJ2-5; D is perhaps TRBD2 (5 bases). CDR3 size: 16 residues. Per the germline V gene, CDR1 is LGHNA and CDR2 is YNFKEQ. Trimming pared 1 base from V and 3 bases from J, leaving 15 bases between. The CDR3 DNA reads TGTGCCAGCAGCCAAGGAGCGGAGAGATACGAAGAGACCCAGTACTTC. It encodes CASSQGAERYEETQYF.